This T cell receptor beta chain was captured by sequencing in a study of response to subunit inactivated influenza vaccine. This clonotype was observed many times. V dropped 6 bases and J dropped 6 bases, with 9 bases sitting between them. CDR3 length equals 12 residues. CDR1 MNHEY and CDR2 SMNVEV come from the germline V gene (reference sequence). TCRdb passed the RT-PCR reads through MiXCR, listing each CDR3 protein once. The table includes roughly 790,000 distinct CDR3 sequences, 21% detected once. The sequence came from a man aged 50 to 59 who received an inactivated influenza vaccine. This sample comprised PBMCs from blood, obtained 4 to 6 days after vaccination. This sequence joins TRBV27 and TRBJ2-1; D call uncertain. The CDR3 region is CASREVSNEQFF. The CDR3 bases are TGTGCCAGCAGAGAAGTTTCCAATGAGCAGTTCTTC.